This paragraph reports one TCR beta chain. Its antigen remains unidentified. The sample holds no much larger clone one base away, and base qualities are not on file. This record belongs to a study of vaccination effects on CD4 cells after COVID-19 (dated by TCRdb to the early 2020s). At the level of the whole study: Two doses of either the BNT162b2 or the mRNA-1273 mRNA SARS-CoV-2 vaccine were administered to participants. The study compared SARS-CoV-2 spike-specific CD4+ TCR repertoires before and after mRNA vaccination in COVID-19 convalescent patients and infection-naive vaccine recipients. Altogether, about 10 COVID-19 convalescent patients and a few SARS-CoV-2-naive healthy vaccine recipients made up the full study. The Oncomine TCR Beta short-read assay on an Illumina iSeq 100 was used to sequence cultures from other donors in the study.

The germline V gene sets CDR1 to SGHRS and CDR2 to YFSETQ. Taken from cysteine to phenylalanine, the CDR3 has 17 residues. Of all the DNA, just the CDR3 is kept, 51 bases in frame from base 1. The germline ends are 21 bases apart after V is trimmed by 1 base and J by 5 bases. Results and caveats for the whole study, not just this receptor: Among healthy vaccine recipients, nearly all vaccine-induced clones were SARS-CoV-2 mono-reactive, and only 1 of 255 was cross-reactive with common cold coronaviruses. At late post-vaccination timepoints, both infection-induced and vaccine-induced clones showed marked clonal contraction, consistent with waning T cell responses. The study was limited by a small number of convalescent patients, and early post-infection timepoints were lacking.

Receptors were amplified or captured by the immunoSEQ multiplex PCR assay. TCR beta CDR3 sequencing was performed on DNA from the cultured, isolated CD4+ T cells. On the study's bioinformatics: Non-productive TCR sequences were removed, reads were trimmed to the CDR3 region, and CDR3s of at least 7 amino acids were retained. The MANAFEST web app was used to identify antigen-specific clonotypes by comparing expansion in peptide wells with expansion in reference cultures. For clones to be considered positive, expansion at FDR<0.05 versus reference and all other wells, an odds ratio above 5, and a frequency above 0.1% in two replicate wells were required. A clonotype was defined as cross-reactive if the clonotype was significantly expanded both in SARS-CoV-2 spike wells and in at least one common cold coronavirus spike condition. Levenshtein distance calculated with the stringdist R package was used to assess CDR3 similarity, and unrooted trees were constructed with ape in R 3.6.1. TCRdb limited this immuneACCESS table to in-frame rearrangements with V and J called. A share of clones is missing; checked studies link under half to unresolved V genes, and the rest is unexplained. The DNA was the basis for D and trimming; V, J and clone size are from that table. The sample table records about 24,000 clones; about 70% of these occur just once. Of the sample, 10% is held by the ten largest clones.

To identify antigen-specific CD4+ T cell clonotypes by their expansion, the ViraFEST assay first stimulated PBMC with viral peptide pools and then applied TCR sequencing. After around 10 days of culture, CD4+ T cells were isolated with the EasySep CD4+ T cell isolation kit. The absence of prior SARS-CoV-2 infection in healthy vaccine recipients was confirmed by negative nucleocapsid antibodies before and after vaccination. Each well held 1.5 million to 2 million PBMC cultured in IMDM containing around 5.1% human AB serum, 8.5 to 10 IU/ml IL-2 and gentamicin, along with roughly 10 ug/ml peptides. On days 3 and 7, half of the culture medium was replaced with fresh IL-2-containing medium. Unless otherwise noted, each peptide stimulation condition was cultured in triplicate wells. PBMC were separated from whole blood using Ficoll-Paque Plus gradient centrifugation and were then either cryopreserved at -140C or used fresh. Overlapping peptide pools spanned the spike proteins of SARS-CoV-2 and the common cold coronaviruses HCoV-NL63, HCoV-OC43 and HCoV-229E. The QIAamp micro DNA kit was used to extract genomic DNA from the cultured CD4+ T cells.

The rearrangement joined TRBV5-1 to TRBJ2-5, and perhaps TRBD2 as D gene, on 5 matching bases. The receptor comes from a human donor who received a COVID-19 vaccine. This material consisted of CD4+ T cells from PBMCs cultured with HCoV-NL63 spike peptides, taken before COVID-19 vaccination. The intended sense of this specimen's cell subset or site label: HCoV-NL63 spike overlapping peptide pool stimulation. The nucleotides read TGCGCCAGCAGCTTGTGGTCTGGTCGGGGTTCGCGGGAGACCCAGTACTTC. This translates into CASSLWSGRGSRETQYF.